The sequence of this TCR beta chain was determined in a study of cytomegalovirus exposure and HLA in healthy donors. Study-wide results and limits: Presence/absence comparisons presumed near-even sequencing depth among donors. The classifier reportedly diagnosed cytomegalovirus status with high specificity and sensitivity. Prediction of most subjects' HLA-A and HLA-B alleles by TCR beta sequences was reportedly accurate. Highly shared variants forming one cluster were likely a sequencing artifact.

Both 60 Vbeta primers and 13 Jbeta primers went into the PCR. TCRdb keeps only in-frame clones here, not all; method: immunoSEQ multiplex PCR. The data show fewer than 250,000 clones, 80% to 90% seen once. Comment on this clone: Its antigen is not identified.

V lost 2 bases, J lost 6 bases, and 18 bases lay in between. There are 15 residues in the CDR3. Germline values: CDR1 SGHNT, CDR2 YYREEE (reference sequence). This clonotype originated in a man aged 25 to 40 in good health and CMV-seronegative. The J gene is TRBJ2-7, the V gene TRBV5-4, with D perhaps matching TRBD1 (6 bases). Sample: PBMCs. The DNA of the CDR3 is TGTGCCAGCAGCTTCCGACAGGTGGGGTCTTCCGAGCAGTACTTC. It codes for CASSFRQVGSSEQYF.